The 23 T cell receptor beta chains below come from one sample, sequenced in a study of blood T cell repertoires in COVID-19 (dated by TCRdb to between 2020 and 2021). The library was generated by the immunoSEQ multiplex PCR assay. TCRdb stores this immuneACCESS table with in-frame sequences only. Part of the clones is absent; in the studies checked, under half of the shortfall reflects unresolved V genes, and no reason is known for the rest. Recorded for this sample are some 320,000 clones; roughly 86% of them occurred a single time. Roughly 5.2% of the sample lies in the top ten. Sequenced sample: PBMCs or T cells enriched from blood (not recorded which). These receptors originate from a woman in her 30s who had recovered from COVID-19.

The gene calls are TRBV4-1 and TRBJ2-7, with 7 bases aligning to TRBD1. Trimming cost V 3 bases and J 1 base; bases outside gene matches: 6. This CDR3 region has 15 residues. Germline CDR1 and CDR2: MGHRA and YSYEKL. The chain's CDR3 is CASSHPGQTSYEQYF. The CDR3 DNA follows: TGCGCCAGCAGCCATCCGGGACAGACTTCCTACGAGCAGTACTTC.

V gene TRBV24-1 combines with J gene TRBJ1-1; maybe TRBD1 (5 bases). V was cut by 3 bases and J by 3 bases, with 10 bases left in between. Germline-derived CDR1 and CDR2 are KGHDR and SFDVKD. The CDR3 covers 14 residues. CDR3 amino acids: CATSDLTDYTEAFF. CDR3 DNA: TGTGCCACCAGTGATCTGACAGACTACACTGAAGCTTTCTTT.

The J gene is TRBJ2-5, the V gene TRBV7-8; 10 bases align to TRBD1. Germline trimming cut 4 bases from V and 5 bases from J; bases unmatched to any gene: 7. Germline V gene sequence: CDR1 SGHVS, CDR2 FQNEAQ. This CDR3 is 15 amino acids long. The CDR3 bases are TGTGCCAGCAGCTCGGGACAGGGGTTGTTGGAGACCCAGTACTTC. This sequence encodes CASSSGQGLLETQYF.

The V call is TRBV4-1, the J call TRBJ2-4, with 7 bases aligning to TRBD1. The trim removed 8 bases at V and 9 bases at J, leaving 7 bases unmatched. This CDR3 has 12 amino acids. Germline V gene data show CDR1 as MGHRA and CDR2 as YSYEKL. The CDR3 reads CASQGVQGIQYF. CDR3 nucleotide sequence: TGCGCCAGCCAGGGGGTCCAAGGCATTCAGTACTTC.

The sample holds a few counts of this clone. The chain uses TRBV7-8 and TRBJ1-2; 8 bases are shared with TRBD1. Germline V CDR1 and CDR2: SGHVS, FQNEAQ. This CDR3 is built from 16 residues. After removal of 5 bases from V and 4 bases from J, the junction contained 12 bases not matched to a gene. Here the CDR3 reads CASSPGTGQRGYGYTF. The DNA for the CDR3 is TGTGCCAGCAGCCCCGGGACAGGTCAACGGGGCTATGGCTACACCTTC.

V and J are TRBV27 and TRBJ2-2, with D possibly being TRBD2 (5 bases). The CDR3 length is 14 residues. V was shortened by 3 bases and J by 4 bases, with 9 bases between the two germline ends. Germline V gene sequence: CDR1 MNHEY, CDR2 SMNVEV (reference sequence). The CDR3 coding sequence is TGTGCCAGCAGTTTTAGGACTGGCACCGGGGAGCTGTTTTTT. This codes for CASSFRTGTGELFF.

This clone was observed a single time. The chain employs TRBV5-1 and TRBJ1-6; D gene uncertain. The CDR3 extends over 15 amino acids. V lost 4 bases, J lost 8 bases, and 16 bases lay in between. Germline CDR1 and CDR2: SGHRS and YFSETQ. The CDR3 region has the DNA TGCGCCAGCAGCCTCGGGTTTGGAGGTGATTCACCCCTCCACTTT. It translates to CASSLGFGGDSPLHF. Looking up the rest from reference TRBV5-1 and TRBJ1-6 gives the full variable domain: KAGVTQTPRYLIKTRGQQVTLSCSPISGHRSVSWYQQTPGQGLQFLFEYFSETQRNKGNFPGRFSGRQFSNSRSEMNVSTLELGDSALYLCASSLGFGGDSPLHFGNGTRLTVT.

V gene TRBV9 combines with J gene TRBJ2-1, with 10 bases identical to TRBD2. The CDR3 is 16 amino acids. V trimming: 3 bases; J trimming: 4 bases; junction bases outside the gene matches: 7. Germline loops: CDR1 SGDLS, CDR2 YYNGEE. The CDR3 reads CASSAWWTSGYNEQFF. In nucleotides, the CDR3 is TGTGCCAGCAGCGCCTGGTGGACTAGCGGATACAATGAGCAGTTCTTC.

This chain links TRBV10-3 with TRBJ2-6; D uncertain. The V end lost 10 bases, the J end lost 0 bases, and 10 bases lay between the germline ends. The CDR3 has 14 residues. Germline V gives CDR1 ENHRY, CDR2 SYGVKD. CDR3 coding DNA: TGTGCCACCACGCAGTTCTCTGGGGCCAACGTCCTGACTTTC. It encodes CATTQFSGANVLTF.

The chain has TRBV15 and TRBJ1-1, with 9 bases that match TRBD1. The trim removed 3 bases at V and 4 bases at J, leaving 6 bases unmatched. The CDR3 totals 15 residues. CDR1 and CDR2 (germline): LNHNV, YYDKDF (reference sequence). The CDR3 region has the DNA TGTGCCACCAGCAGCGGACAGGGGATGGGCACTGAAGCTTTCTTT. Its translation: CATSSGQGMGTEAFF.

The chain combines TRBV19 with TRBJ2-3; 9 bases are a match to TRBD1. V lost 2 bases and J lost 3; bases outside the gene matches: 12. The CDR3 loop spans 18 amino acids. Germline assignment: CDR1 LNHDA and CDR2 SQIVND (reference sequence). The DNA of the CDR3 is TGTGCCAGTAGTATATCACTCGGGACAGGGAGGATTACAGATACGCAGTATTTT. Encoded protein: CASSISLGTGRITDTQYF.

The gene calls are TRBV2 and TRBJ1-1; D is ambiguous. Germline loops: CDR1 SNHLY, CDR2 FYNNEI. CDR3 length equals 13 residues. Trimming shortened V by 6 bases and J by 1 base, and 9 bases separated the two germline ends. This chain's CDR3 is CASSADWNTEAFF. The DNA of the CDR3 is TGTGCCAGCAGCGCTGACTGGAACACTGAAGCTTTCTTT.

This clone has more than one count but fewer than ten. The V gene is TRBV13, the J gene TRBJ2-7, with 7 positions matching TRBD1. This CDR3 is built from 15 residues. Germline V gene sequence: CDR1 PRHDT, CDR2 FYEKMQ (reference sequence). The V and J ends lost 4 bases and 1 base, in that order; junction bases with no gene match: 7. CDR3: CASSSTGLRSYEQYF. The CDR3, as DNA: TGTGCCAGCAGCTCGACAGGGTTAAGATCCTACGAGCAGTACTTC.

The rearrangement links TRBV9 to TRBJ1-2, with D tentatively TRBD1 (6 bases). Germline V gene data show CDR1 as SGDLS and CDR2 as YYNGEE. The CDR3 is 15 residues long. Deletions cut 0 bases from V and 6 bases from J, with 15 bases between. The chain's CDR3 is CASSVDGGQRNGYTF. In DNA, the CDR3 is TGTGCCAGCAGCGTAGATGGAGGACAGCGCAATGGCTACACCTTC.

CDR3 in amino acids: CASSLAGWGGGYEQYF. As DNA, the CDR3 is TGTGCCAGCAGCTTGGCCGGGTGGGGCGGGGGCTACGAGCAGTACTTC. The chain joins TRBV5-6 to TRBJ2-7; 7 nucleotides align to TRBD2. The CDR3 contains 16 residues. Trimming took 0 bases from V and 3 from J; bases not matched to a gene: 9. Germline V CDR1 and CDR2: SGHDT, YYEEEE.

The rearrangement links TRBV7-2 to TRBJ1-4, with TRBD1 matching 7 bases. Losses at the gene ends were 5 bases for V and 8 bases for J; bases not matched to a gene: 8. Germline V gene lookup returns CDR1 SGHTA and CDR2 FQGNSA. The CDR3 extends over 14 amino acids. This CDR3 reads CASSQTGVGEKLFF. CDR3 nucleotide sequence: TGTGCCAGCAGCCAAACAGGGGTAGGGGAAAAACTGTTTTTT. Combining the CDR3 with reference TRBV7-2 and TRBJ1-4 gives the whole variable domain GAGVSQSPSNKVTEKGKDVELRCDPISGHTALYWYRQSLGQGLEFLIYFQGNSAPDKSGLPSDRFSAERTGGSVSTLTIQRTQQEDSAVYLCASSQTGVGEKLFFGSGTQLSVL.

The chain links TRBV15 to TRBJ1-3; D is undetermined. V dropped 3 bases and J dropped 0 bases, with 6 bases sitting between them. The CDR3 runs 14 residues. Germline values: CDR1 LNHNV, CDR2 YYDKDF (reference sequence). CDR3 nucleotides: TGTGCCACCAGCAGGGTCGGCTCTGGAAACACCATATATTTT. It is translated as CATSRVGSGNTIYF.

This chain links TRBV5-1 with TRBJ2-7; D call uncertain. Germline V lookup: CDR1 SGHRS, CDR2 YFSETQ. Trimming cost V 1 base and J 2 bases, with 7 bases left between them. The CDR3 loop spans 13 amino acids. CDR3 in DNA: TGCGCCAGCAGCTTGCAGGATCCCTACGAGCAGTACTTC. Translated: CASSLQDPYEQYF. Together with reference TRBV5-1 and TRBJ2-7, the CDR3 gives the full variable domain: KAGVTQTPRYLIKTRGQQVTLSCSPISGHRSVSWYQQTPGQGLQFLFEYFSETQRNKGNFPGRFSGRQFSNSRSEMNVSTLELGDSALYLCASSLQDPYEQYFGPGTRLTVT.

The CDR3 loop is CASSQDITRFYEQYF. The CDR3 coding sequence is TGCGCCAGCAGCCAAGATATTACTAGATTCTACGAGCAGTACTTC. The chain couples TRBV4-3 to TRBJ2-7; possible D gene TRBD2, 5 bases. This CDR3 is 15 amino acids long. Looked up from germline, CDR1 is LGHNA and CDR2 is YSLEER. Trimming took off 0 bases at V and 3 bases at J, with 12 bases between the two ends.

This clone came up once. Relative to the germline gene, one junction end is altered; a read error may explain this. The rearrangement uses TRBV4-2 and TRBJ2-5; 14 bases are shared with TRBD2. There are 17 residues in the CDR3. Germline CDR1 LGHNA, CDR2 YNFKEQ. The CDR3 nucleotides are TGTGCCAGCAGCCAAGAGACTAGCGGGGGGGCTCAAGTGACCCAGTACTTC. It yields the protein CASSQETSGGAQVTQYF.

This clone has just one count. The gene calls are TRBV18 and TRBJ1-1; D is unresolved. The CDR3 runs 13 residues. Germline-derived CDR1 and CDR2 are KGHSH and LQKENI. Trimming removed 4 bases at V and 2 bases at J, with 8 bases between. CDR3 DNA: TGTGCCAGCTCACGTCGGGAAAACACTGAAGCTTTCTTT. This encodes CASSRRENTEAFF.

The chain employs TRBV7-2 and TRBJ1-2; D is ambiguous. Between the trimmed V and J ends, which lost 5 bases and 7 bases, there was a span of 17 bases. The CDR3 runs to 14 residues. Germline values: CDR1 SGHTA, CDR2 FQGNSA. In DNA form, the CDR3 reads TGTGCCAGCAGCCCAAGCGCATTCGACCTTGGCTACACCTTC. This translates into CASSPSAFDLGYTF.

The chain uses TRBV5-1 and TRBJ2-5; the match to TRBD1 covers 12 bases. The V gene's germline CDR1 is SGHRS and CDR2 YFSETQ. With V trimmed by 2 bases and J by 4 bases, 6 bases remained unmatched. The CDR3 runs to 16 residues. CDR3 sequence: CASSLSGTGGSETQYF. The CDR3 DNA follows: TGCGCCAGCAGCTTAAGCGGGACAGGGGGCTCAGAGACCCAGTACTTC. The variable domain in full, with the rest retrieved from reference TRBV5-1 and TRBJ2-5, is KAGVTQTPRYLIKTRGQQVTLSCSPISGHRSVSWYQQTPGQGLQFLFEYFSETQRNKGNFPGRFSGRQFSNSRSEMNVSTLELGDSALYLCASSLSGTGGSETQYFGPGTRLLVL.